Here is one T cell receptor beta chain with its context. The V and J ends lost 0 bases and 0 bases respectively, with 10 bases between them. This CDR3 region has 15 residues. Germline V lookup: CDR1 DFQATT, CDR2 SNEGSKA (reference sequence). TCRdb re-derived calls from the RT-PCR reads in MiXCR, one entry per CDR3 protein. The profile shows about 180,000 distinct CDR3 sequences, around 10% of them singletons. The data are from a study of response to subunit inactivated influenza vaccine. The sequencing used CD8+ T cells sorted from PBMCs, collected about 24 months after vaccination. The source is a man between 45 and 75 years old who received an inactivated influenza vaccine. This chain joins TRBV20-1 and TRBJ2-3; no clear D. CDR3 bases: TGCAGTGCTAGAGATATAGGGCTTAGCACAGATACGCAGTATTTT. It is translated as CSARDIGLSTDTQYF.